This T cell receptor (beta chain) was retrieved from a study of blood T cells in healthy people across ages. A second PCR, run for roughly 7 to 11 cycles, used a sample-barcoded 5' primer plus a J-beta primer mix. TCRdb processed the 5' RACE reads anew with MiXCR; each CDR3 protein has one entry. Seen here are around 800,000 distinct CDR3 sequences, around a quarter observed once, and the top ten hold less than 3.5%. Trimming stripped 4 bases from V and 7 bases from J, with 11 bases between. Per germline, CDR1 SEHNR and CDR2 FQNEAQ (reference sequence). The length of the CDR3 is 14 residues. This same sample was also taken into another study, of T cells of mothers and their children.

This receptor was identified in a boy aged 5-17 years in good health. This chain connects TRBV7-9 to TRBJ1-6; no definite D call. Material: blood. The CDR3 DNA sequence: TGTGCCAGCAGCTCCCGGGCGCGCAATTCACCCCTCCACTTT. Its protein is CASSSRARNSPLHF. Supplemented by reference TRBV7-9 and TRBJ1-6, the full variable domain reads DTGVSQNPRHKITKRGQNVTFRCDPISEHNRLYWYRQTLGQGPEFLTYFQNEAQLEKSRLLSDRFSAERPKGSFSTLEIQRTEQGDSAMYLCASSSRARNSPLHFGNGTRLTVT.